This T cell receptor (beta chain) was identified in a study of blood T cells in healthy people across ages. Together with a sample-barcoded 5' primer, a J-beta primer mix was included in a second PCR lasting about 6 to 11 cycles. TCRdb passed the 5' RACE reads through MiXCR, listing each CDR3 protein once. This sample carries hundreds of thousands of distinct CDR3 sequences, around 43% of them seen once, and the ten largest clones take 25% to 35%. The sample holds a few counts of this clonotype. Its antigen is unidentified. The CDR3 runs to 19 residues. V dropped 0 bases and J dropped 5; count of bases not matched to a gene: 15. The germline gives CDR1 LGHNA, CDR2 YSLEER. Each donor had ten milliliters of peripheral blood drawn. Study-wide points: Higher diversity, along with more naive CD4+ cells, distinguished long-lived donors from aged donors. Older age coincided with a roughly linear decline in TCR beta diversity per million T cells. Observed TCR beta diversity showed a strong correlation with the percentage of naive T cells as measured by flow cytometry.

The specimen was blood. This chain connects TRBV4-3 to TRBJ2-1, with 8 nucleotides matching TRBD2. The receptor comes from an older man in good health. CDR3 in amino acids: CASSQDPGLAGLVNNEQFF. CDR3 nucleotide sequence: TGCGCCAGCAGCCAAGATCCGGGGCTAGCGGGCTTGGTAAACAATGAGCAGTTCTTC.